Included here is one T cell receptor (beta chain) sequence, with context. The data were taken from a study of OX40 agonist ivuxolimab in advanced cancers. The junction had 6 bases not matched to a gene; V was cut back by 4 bases and J by 5 bases. This CDR3 has 14 residues. Germline V gene lookup returns CDR1 SGHRS and CDR2 YFSETQ. Libraries were prepared by immunoSEQ multiplex PCR; TCRdb keeps only in-frame clonotypes and omits some of them. Of approximately 18,000 clones in the sample, around 78% are singletons; the top ten hold over 25%. This chain connects TRBV5-1 to TRBJ2-1, with TRBD1 identical over 7 bases. This specimen was CD4+ or CD8+ T cells sorted from blood, taken in a trial of the OX40 agonist ivuxolimab. The TCR comes from an adult with an advanced solid tumor such as melanoma, head and neck, liver or kidney cancer. This chain's CDR3 is CASSPPGQHNEQFF. CDR3 bases: TGCGCCAGCAGCCCTCCGGGACAGCACAATGAGCAGTTCTTC.